The rows below give T cell receptor beta chains drawn from one sample of a study of blood T cell repertoires in COVID-19. Here immunoSEQ multiplex PCR was the method, and the copy in TCRdb shows in-frame clones only, minus some. This sample has tens of thousands of clones, with approximately 80% found just once. The material sequenced was peripheral blood. The receptors here all came from a man aged 45-65 years with acute or convalescent COVID-19. Both conserved end residues are part of each CDR3. The order of the fields is clone size, D gene, V gene, J gene, CDR3 DNA, CDR3 protein. D genes are given only for firm matches. Only some rows state a clone size, as once, few, many or a class for expanded clones.

-	TRBD2	TRBV19	TRBJ2-7	TGTGCCAGTAGTATGACTAGCGGGAGTACCCACGAGCAGTACTTC	CASSMTSGSTHEQYF
-	-	TRBV7-2	TRBJ1-2	TGTGCCAGCAGCGCAGGGGTGGCTGGCTACACCTTC	CASSAGVAGYTF
-	TRBD1	TRBV2	TRBJ1-4	TGTGCCAGAACAGGGGGGACTAATGAAAAACTGTTTTTT	CARTGGTNEKLFF
-	TRBD2	TRBV9	TRBJ2-1	TGTGCCAGCAGCGTAGGACTAGCGGGAGGGTTCAATGAGCAGTTCTTC	CASSVGLAGGFNEQFF
-	-	TRBV30	TRBJ1-2	TGTGCCTGGAGTGACTCAGGGAAGTCGGGCTATGGCTACACCTTC	CAWSDSGKSGYGYTF
-	-	TRBV14	TRBJ2-3	TGTGCCAGCAGCCAAGACGTGCGGTGGAGCACAGATACGCAGTATTTT	CASSQDVRWSTDTQYF
few	TRBD2	TRBV4-3	TRBJ2-5	TGCGCCAGCAGCCAACGAAGGACTAGCGGGGGAGAGACCCAGTACTTC	CASSQRRTSGGETQYF
once	-	TRBV27	TRBJ2-7	TGTGCCAGCAGTTTATTCGCAGGAAGCACCTACGAGCAGTACTTC	CASSLFAGSTYEQYF
-	-	TRBV6-1	TRBJ1-5	TGTGCCAGCAGTGAGGGTCCCTCGGAGGGTCAGCCCCAGCATTTT	CASSEGPSEGQPQHF
-	TRBD1	TRBV7-9	TRBJ1-1	TGTGCCAGCAGCCGAGACAGGGTAGCTTTCTTT	CASSRDRVAFF
-	TRBD2	TRBV14	TRBJ2-1	TGTGCCAGCAGCCCCACCGGGGGGGACAATGAGCAGTTCTTC	CASSPTGGDNEQFF
-	-	TRBV19	TRBJ1-2	TGTGCCAGCTCGGTCACCGTAAACTATGGCTACACCTTC	CASSVTVNYGYTF
-	-	TRBV9	TRBJ1-5	TGTGCCAGCAGCGTATCGGTGAGCAATCAGCCCCAGCATTTT	CASSVSVSNQPQHF
-	TRBD1	TRBV3-1/TRBV3-2	TRBJ2-7	TGTGCCAGCAGCCAAGGGACAGGGGCCATCCAGTACTTC	CASSQGTGAIQYF
-	TRBD1	TRBV5-1	TRBJ2-3	TGCGCCAGCAGCTTGGGACAGGGTCCCCTAGATACGCAGTATTTT	CASSLGQGPLDTQYF
once	TRBD1	TRBV6-5	TRBJ1-5	TGTGCCAGCAGCTCGGGACAGTTCAATCAGCCCCAGCATTTT	CASSSGQFNQPQHF
-	TRBD1	TRBV5-1	TRBJ1-1	TGCGCCAGCAGCTTCGGACAGGGGGTGGCCACTGAAGCTTTCTTT	CASSFGQGVATEAFF
-	TRBD2	TRBV5-1	TRBJ2-5	TGCGCCAGCAGCTTGGCGCTAGCGGGAGGGTCAGAGACCCAGTACTTC	CASSLALAGGSETQYF
-	-	TRBV7-7	TRBJ2-2	TGTGCCAGCAGCTTAGGACTACCGGGGGCCGGGGAGCTGTTTTTT	CASSLGLPGAGELFF
-	-	TRBV19	TRBJ1-5	TGTGCCAGTAGTATCCAGACAGGCTACCTGTCGGCCCAGCATTTT	CASSIQTGYLSAQHF
-	TRBD1	TRBV24-1	TRBJ2-1	TGTGCCACCAGTGATGCCGGGACAGACTACAATGAGCAGTTCTTC	CATSDAGTDYNEQFF
-	-	TRBV4-3	TRBJ1-2	TGCGCCAGCAGCCAAGATAAGGGACTCTATGGCTACACCTTC	CASSQDKGLYGYTF
-	-	TRBV5-4	TRBJ1-1	TGTGCCAGCAGTACGAGGGGGGGGATCGGGAACACTGAAGCTTTCTTT	CASSTRGGIGNTEAFF
-	TRBD1	TRBV27	TRBJ1-5	TGTGCCAGCAGTTCCGACAGGGTATGGCAGCCCCAGCATTTT	CASSSDRVWQPQHF
once	TRBD1	TRBV18	TRBJ2-5	TGTGCCAGCTCACTGGACAGGGCAGGGCAAGAGACCCAGTACTTC	CASSLDRAGQETQYF